This TCR beta chain was recovered during a study of graft-versus-host responses after intestinal transplantation. Study outcomes and limitations: Individuals carrying graft-donor T cell macrochimerism showed high graft-versus-host to host-versus-graft clonal ratios in allografts. Marrow from the recipient contained GvH clones, some of which had appeared first in ileum or blood.

Assay: immunoSEQ multiplex PCR; the TCRdb copy retains only in-frame clones and omits some. This table holds about 120,000 clones, over 80% found once. Turning to this clone: The antigen remains undetermined.

In germline, CDR1 is MGHRA, CDR2 YSYEKL. The CDR3 contains 17 residues. V lost 0 bases and J 2 bases, leaving 15 bases between the germline ends. The sequencing used unstimulated CD4+ T cells sorted from spleen or lymph node cells, collected before intestinal transplant. This TCR was recovered from a human donor who received an intestinal transplant. The rearrangement joins TRBV4-1 to TRBJ2-3; TRBD2 might be the D (6 bases). In DNA, the CDR3 is TGCGCCAGCAGCCAAGATCATCGGGGCGGGATCACAGATACGCAGTATTTT. Its translation is CASSQDHRGGITDTQYF.